Each of the 18 T cell receptor beta chains below was sequenced from the same sample in a study of blood T cell repertoires in COVID-19 (dated by TCRdb to 2018 to 2020). The protocol used for the library was the immunoSEQ multiplex PCR assay. The source is immuneACCESS, and TCRdb retained only in-frame sequences with V and J called. Part of the clones is not carried over; for the studies checked, unresolved V genes explain less than half of this, and the remainder is unexplained. This sample comprises 90,000 to 110,000 clones, about 75% of them detected only once. Approximately 19% of the sample is taken by the ten largest. Sequencing used peripheral blood. These receptors all stem from a woman in her sixties or seventies with acute or convalescent COVID-19.

V gene TRBV19 combines with J gene TRBJ2-2; 8 bases match TRBD1. V gave up 6 bases and J gave up 13 bases; unmatched junction bases: 16. Germline V CDR1 and CDR2: LNHDA, SQIVND (reference sequence). This CDR3 has 15 amino acids. Written as DNA, the CDR3 is TGTGCCAGTAGACCGGACAGGGTACGGTCGGGCGGGCTGTTTTTT. Amino acid sequence: CASRPDRVRSGGLFF.

This rearrangement joins TRBV24-1 to TRBJ2-2; tentative D call: TRBD2 (6 bases). Germline CDR1 and CDR2: KGHDR and SFDVKD. Trimming left V 4 bases short and J 1 base short, with 9 bases between. There are 15 residues in the CDR3. This CDR3 is CATSDREVNTGELFF. DNA of the CDR3: TGTGCCACCAGTGACAGGGAGGTGAACACCGGGGAGCTGTTTTTT.

In its sample, this clone was seen once. The chain recombines TRBV5-1 with TRBJ1-2; D is uncertain. The CDR3 loop spans 15 amino acids. Looked up from germline, CDR1 is SGHRS and CDR2 is YFSETQ. V gave up 0 bases and J gave up 2 bases, with 11 bases separating them. CDR3 loop: CASSLEGGKNYGYTF. The CDR3 bases are TGCGCCAGCAGCTTGGAAGGAGGGAAGAACTATGGCTACACCTTC.

The genes are TRBV12-3 or TRBV12-4 and TRBJ2-3, with D possibly TRBD2 on 5 matching bases. V lost 6 bases, J lost 6 bases, and 10 bases lay in between. This CDR3 comprises 12 residues. CDR3 bases: TGTGCCAGCAGGGCACTAGTGGATACGCAGTATTTT. This gives the protein CASRALVDTQYF.

The genes are TRBV3-1 (or the pseudogene TRBV3-2) and TRBJ1-5; no definite D call. This CDR3 is built from 13 residues. Germline CDR1 LGHDT, CDR2 YNNKEL (reference sequence). V shed 4 bases and J shed 5 bases, with 9 bases lying between them. The CDR3 nucleotides are TGTGCCAGCAGCCTCGGGAGGGATCAGCCCCAGCATTTT. Protein: CASSLGRDQPQHF.

In its sample, this clone was seen a few times. The rearrangement uses TRBV27 and TRBJ1-2; TRBD1 aligns across 7 bases. After removal of 6 bases from V and 7 bases from J, the junction contained 11 bases not matched to a gene. Germline V lookup: CDR1 MNHEY, CDR2 SMNVEV (reference sequence). CDR3 length: 14 residues. DNA for the CDR3: TGTGCCAGCAGCCGTGGGAGCACAGGGGCTGGCTACACCTTC. It yields the protein CASSRGSTGAGYTF.

The J gene is TRBJ2-1, the V gene TRBV27; TRBD1 might be the D (6 bases). Looked up from germline, CDR1 is MNHEY and CDR2 is SMNVEV (reference sequence). CDR3 length: 14 residues. V was clipped by 2 bases and J by 10 bases, with 15 bases between them. This CDR3 is CASSLERAGTEQFF. As DNA, the CDR3 is TGTGCCAGCAGTTTAGAGAGGGCCGGGACAGAGCAGTTCTTC.

In this sample, this clone turned up many times. Other DNA sequences within the sample encode an identical CDR3. DNA for the CDR3: TGCGCCCGCTTGAGCCGTAGGGGGGGCCGGGGGTGGGAGCAGTACTTC. Its translation is CARLSRRGGRGWEQYF. V and J are TRBV5-1 and TRBJ2-7; tentative D call: TRBD2 (7 bases). The CDR3 is 16 amino acids. Trimming took off 10 bases at V and 7 bases at J, with 30 bases between the two ends. CDR1 is SGHRS, CDR2 YFSETQ, per germline. The variable domain in full, with the rest retrieved from reference TRBV5-1 and TRBJ2-7, is KAGVTQTPRYLIKTRGQQVTLSCSPISGHRSVSWYQQTPGQGLQFLFEYFSETQRNKGNFPGRFSGRQFSNSRSEMNVSTLELGDSALYLCARLSRRGGRGWEQYFGPGTRLTVT.

The sample holds a few counts of this clone. The chain has TRBV5-4 and TRBJ2-4; 11 nucleotides line up with TRBD2. This CDR3 region has 15 residues. The germline V gene encodes CDR1 SGHNT and CDR2 YYREEE (reference sequence). The V and J ends lost 7 bases and 1 base, in that order; junction bases with no gene match: 4. For the CDR3, the DNA is TGTGCCAGCTCGCCTAGCGGGGGGGCCAAAAACATTCAGTACTTC. Translated: CASSPSGGAKNIQYF.

J is TRBJ2-3 and V is TRBV5-1; D remains unclear. V lost 5 bases and J lost 2, with 21 bases in between. The germline V gene encodes CDR1 SGHRS and CDR2 YFSETQ. The CDR3 extends over 17 amino acids. DNA of the CDR3: TGCGCCAGCAGGGAGAGCGTGGCCGTTGATTTCACAGATACGCAGTATTTT. This codes for CASRESVAVDFTDTQYF.

This clone came up a few times. The gene calls are TRBV12-3 or TRBV12-4 and TRBJ2-5; D is unclear. V gave up 5 bases and J gave up 5 bases, with 12 bases separating them. This CDR3 spans 13 amino acids. For the CDR3, the DNA is TGTGCCAGCAGTCTTTTTACTGCCGAGACCCAGTACTTC. Its protein is CASSLFTAETQYF.

This rearrangement joins TRBV15 to TRBJ2-2; tentative D call: TRBD1 (6 bases). The CDR3 loop spans 16 amino acids. V lost 0 bases to trimming and J lost 1 base, with 9 bases between them. Per germline, CDR1 LNHNV and CDR2 YYDKDF (reference sequence). This CDR3 reads CATSREDRWNTGELFF. For the CDR3, the DNA is TGTGCCACCAGCAGAGAAGACAGGTGGAACACCGGGGAGCTGTTTTTT.

J is TRBJ1-1 and V is TRBV5-1, with 7 positions matching TRBD1. The germline V gene has CDR1 SGHRS and CDR2 YFSETQ. CDR3 length: 13 residues. The junction had 7 bases not matched to a gene; V was cut back by 4 bases and J by 7 bases. The CDR3 nucleotides are TGCGCCAGCAGCATGGACAGGCAACGTGAAGCTTTCTTT. It yields the protein CASSMDRQREAFF.

The gene calls are TRBV5-6 and TRBJ2-1, with TRBD1 as a possible D gene (5 bases). Germline-derived CDR1 and CDR2 are SGHDT and YYEEEE. This CDR3 spans 14 amino acids. V gave up 2 bases and J gave up 3 bases, with 9 bases separating them. CDR3 DNA: TGTGCCAGCAGCTTACCAGGGAACTACAATGAGCAGTTCTTC. As protein: CASSLPGNYNEQFF.

This clone showed up just once. The chain combines TRBV7-9 with TRBJ2-2; D possibly corresponds to TRBD2 (7 bases). The V gene's germline CDR1 is SEHNR and CDR2 FQNEAQ (reference sequence). This CDR3 has 16 amino acids. The V gene lost 4 bases and the J gene lost 3 bases, with 15 bases spanning the gap. The CDR3: CASSSGASGHTGELFF. In DNA, the CDR3 is TGTGCCAGCAGCTCAGGGGCTAGCGGACACACCGGGGAGCTGTTTTTT.

The chain uses TRBV7-2 and TRBJ2-1; 11 nucleotides align to TRBD2. Germline V gene lookup returns CDR1 SGHTA and CDR2 FQGNSA. This CDR3 has 16 amino acids. J gave up 0 bases and V 5 bases, and 3 bases lay outside the gene matches. CDR3 nucleotide sequence: TGTGCCAGCAGCCCGACTAGCGGGGCCTCCTACAATGAGCAGTTCTTC. Translated, it gives CASSPTSGASYNEQFF.

The chain combines TRBV28 with TRBJ2-7; no reliable D call. This CDR3 is built from 17 residues. The V end lost 4 bases, the J end lost 6 bases, and 25 bases lay between the germline ends. Per germline, CDR1 MDHEN and CDR2 SYDVKM. CDR3 nucleotide sequence: TGTGCCAGCAGTTCCCGGGTCCCCGTGATAAATTTGGGCGAGCAGTACTTC. Its translation is CASSSRVPVINLGEQYF.

The chain joins TRBV18 to TRBJ2-4; 13 positions agree with TRBD2. The CDR3 covers 14 residues. Unmatched junction bases numbered 6, after V lost 8 bases and J lost 8 bases. Germline V gene sequence: CDR1 KGHSH, CDR2 LQKENI. This CDR3 is CASTSGGAGDIQYF. CDR3 DNA sequence: TGTGCCAGCACTAGCGGGGGGGCCGGGGACATTCAGTACTTC.